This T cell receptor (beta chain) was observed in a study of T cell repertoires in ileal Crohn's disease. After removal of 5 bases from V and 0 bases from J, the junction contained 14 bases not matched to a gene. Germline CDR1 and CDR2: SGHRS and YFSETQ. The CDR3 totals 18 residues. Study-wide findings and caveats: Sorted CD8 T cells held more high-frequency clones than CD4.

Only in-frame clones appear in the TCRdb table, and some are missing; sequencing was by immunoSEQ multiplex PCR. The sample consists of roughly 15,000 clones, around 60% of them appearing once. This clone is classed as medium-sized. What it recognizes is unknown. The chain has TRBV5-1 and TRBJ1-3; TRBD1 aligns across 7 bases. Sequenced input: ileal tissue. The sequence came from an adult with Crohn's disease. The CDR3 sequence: CASSYTQGPSASGNTIYF. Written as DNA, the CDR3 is TGCGCCAGCAGTTATACACAGGGGCCGTCCGCCTCTGGAAACACCATATATTTT.